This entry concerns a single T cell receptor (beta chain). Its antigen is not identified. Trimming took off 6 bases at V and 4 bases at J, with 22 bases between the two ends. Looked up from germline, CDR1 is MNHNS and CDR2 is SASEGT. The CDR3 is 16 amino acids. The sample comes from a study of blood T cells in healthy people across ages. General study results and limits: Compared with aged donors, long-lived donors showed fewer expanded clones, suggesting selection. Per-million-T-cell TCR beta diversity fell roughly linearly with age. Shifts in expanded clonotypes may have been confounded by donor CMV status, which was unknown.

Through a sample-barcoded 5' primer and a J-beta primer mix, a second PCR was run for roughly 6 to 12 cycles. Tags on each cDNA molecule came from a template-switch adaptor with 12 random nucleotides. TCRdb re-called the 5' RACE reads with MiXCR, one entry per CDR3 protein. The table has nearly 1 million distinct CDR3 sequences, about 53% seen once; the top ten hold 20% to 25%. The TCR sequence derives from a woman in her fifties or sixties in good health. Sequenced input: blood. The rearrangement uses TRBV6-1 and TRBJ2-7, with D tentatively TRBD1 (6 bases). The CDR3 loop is CASRIETGLFPYEQYF. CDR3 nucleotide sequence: TGTGCCAGCAGGATCGAAACAGGGTTGTTTCCTTACGAGCAGTACTTC.